The next 32 T cell receptor beta chains were all read from a single sample in a study of blood T cell repertoires in COVID-19. Profiling relied on immunoSEQ multiplex PCR, and the TCRdb table lists in-frame clones only, not all of them. This table has tens of thousands of clones, around 82% appearing once. Sequencing input: peripheral blood. All receptors come from a man between 65 and 85 years old with acute or convalescent COVID-19.

The table lists this clone with a few counts. This chain connects TRBV11-2 to TRBJ2-7, with 8 bases aligning to TRBD2. Germline assignment: CDR1 SGHAT and CDR2 FQNNGV. V was pared by 2 bases and J by 0 bases, with 15 bases of the junction left unmatched. This CDR3 is 19 amino acids long. CDR3 in DNA: TGTGCCAGCAGCTTATTTCCCTGGGGTAGCGGGGTCCTCTCCTACGAGCAGTACTTC. Amino acid sequence: CASSLFPWGSGVLSYEQYF. Looking up the rest from reference TRBV11-2 and TRBJ2-7 gives the full variable domain: EAGVAQSPRYKIIEKRQSVAFWCNPISGHATLYWYQQILGQGPKLLIQFQNNGVVDDSQLPKDRFSAERLKGVDSTLKIQPAKLEDSAVYLCASSLFPWGSGVLSYEQYFGPGTRLTVT.

The gene calls are TRBV7-9 and TRBJ1-5; D call uncertain. The CDR3 covers 13 residues. The V and J ends lost 5 bases and 9 bases respectively, with 14 bases between them. Germline V gene lookup returns CDR1 SEHNR and CDR2 FQNEAQ (reference sequence). The CDR3 is CASSPSVGAPQHF. The CDR3 bases are TGTGCCAGCAGCCCTAGCGTCGGTGCGCCCCAGCATTTT. Looking up the rest from reference TRBV7-9 and TRBJ1-5 gives the full variable domain: DTGVSQNPRHKITKRGQNVTFRCDPISEHNRLYWYRQTLGQGPEFLTYFQNEAQLEKSRLLSDRFSAERPKGSFSTLEIQRTEQGDSAMYLCASSPSVGAPQHFGDGTRLSIL.

About this clone itself: This specimen includes other DNA sequences encoding the same CDR3. The rearrangement links TRBV4-3 to TRBJ2-7; D gene ambiguous. Germline V lookup: CDR1 LGHNA, CDR2 YSLEER. CDR3 size: 15 residues. V was pared by 0 bases and J by 0 bases, with 9 bases between. The CDR3 DNA follows: TGCGCCAGCAGCCAAGACCGTGGCAACTCCTACGAGCAGTACTTC. Translation: CASSQDRGNSYEQYF.

The J gene is TRBJ1-2, the V gene TRBV19; D ambiguous. The CDR3 sequence is 15 residues long. The V gene's germline CDR1 is LNHDA and CDR2 SQIVND (reference sequence). V was trimmed by 4 bases and J by 2 bases, leaving 14 bases between them. CDR3 coding DNA: TGTGCCAGTAGTACATCCGGGAGCCTCAACTATGGCTACACCTTC. Translating it yields CASSTSGSLNYGYTF.

J is TRBJ2-3 and V is TRBV6-6; no firm D call. CDR1 is MNHNY and CDR2 is SVGAGI in the germline V gene (reference sequence). The CDR3 extends over 13 amino acids. V gave up 6 bases and J gave up 0 bases, with 7 bases separating them. This CDR3 reads CASRSRSTDTQYF. CDR3 nucleotide sequence: TGTGCCAGCAGGTCCAGAAGCACAGATACGCAGTATTTT.

This chain uses TRBV18 with TRBJ1-1; no reliable D call. CDR1 KGHSH and CDR2 LQKENI come from the germline V gene. The CDR3 has 14 amino acids. Between the trimmed V and J ends, which lost 0 bases and 11 bases, there was a span of 16 bases. CDR3 DNA: TGTGCCAGCTCACCACCGGGCCAGTCTGGAATGGCTTTCTTT. It specifies CASSPPGQSGMAFF. The entire variable domain, with the rest obtained from reference TRBV18 and TRBJ1-1, is as follows: NAGVMQNPRHLVRRRGQEARLRCSPMKGHSHVYWYRQLPEEGLKFMVYLQKENIIDESGMPKERFSAEFPKEGPSILRIQQVVRGDSAAYFCASSPPGQSGMAFFGQGTRLTVV.

The chain links TRBV27 to TRBJ2-5; D is perhaps TRBD1 (5 bases). With 6 bases removed from V and 2 bases from J, the gap between germline ends came to 13 bases. The CDR3 is 14 residues long. Germline CDR1 MNHEY, CDR2 SMNVEV (reference sequence). In DNA form, the CDR3 reads TGTGCCAGCAGGACCCAGGGCAGACAAGAGACCCAGTACTTC. This encodes CASRTQGRQETQYF.

CDR3 protein: CASSLRTSGSYEQYF. The CDR3 nucleotides read TGTGCCAGCAGTTTAAGGACTAGCGGCTCCTACGAGCAGTACTTC. V usage is TRBV28 and J usage is TRBJ2-7, with 10 bases lining up with TRBD2. CDR1 and CDR2 from the germline V gene are MDHEN and SYDVKM. V dropped 2 bases and J dropped 0; count of bases not matched to a gene: 1. This CDR3 has 15 residues.

The chain employs TRBV6-5 and TRBJ2-7; tentatively, D is TRBD1 (5 bases). The CDR3 runs to 12 residues. Deletions cut 7 bases from V and 4 bases from J, with 11 bases between. CDR1 is MNHEY, CDR2 SVGAGI, per germline. As DNA, the CDR3 is TGTGCCAGCACCGCAGGGTTATACGAGCAGTACTTC. It codes for CASTAGLYEQYF.

The rearrangement uses TRBV7-2 and TRBJ2-7, with 7 nucleotides matching TRBD2. The CDR3 loop spans 18 amino acids. Germline CDR1 SGHTA, CDR2 FQGNSA. Losses at the gene ends were 7 bases for V and 0 bases for J; bases not matched to a gene: 18. CDR3 protein: CASTPSVGSGPRSYEQYF. The DNA for the CDR3 is TGTGCCAGCACCCCGTCGGTGGGTAGCGGGCCCCGCTCCTACGAGCAGTACTTC.

V and J are TRBV27 and TRBJ1-2; D is uncertain. Trimming left V 2 bases short and J 1 base short, with 8 bases between. The germline V gene encodes CDR1 MNHEY and CDR2 SMNVEV (reference sequence). This CDR3 contains 14 residues. Here the CDR3 reads CASSLRSDNYGYTF. In DNA form, the CDR3 reads TGTGCCAGCAGTTTAAGATCAGATAACTATGGCTACACCTTC.

The chain has TRBV20-1 and TRBJ1-2; D unresolved. CDR1 DFQATT and CDR2 SNEGSKA come from the germline V gene (reference sequence). The CDR3 consists of 11 residues. Trimming stripped 3 bases from V and 4 bases from J, with 6 bases between. The CDR3 here is CSASISYGYTF. The CDR3 DNA sequence: TGCAGTGCTAGTATCAGCTATGGCTACACCTTC.

V and J are TRBV15 and TRBJ1-3; TRBD1 aligns across 8 bases. The J segment lost 0 bases and the V segment lost 3 bases, leaving 7 bases of the junction unmatched. Germline CDR1 and CDR2: LNHNV and YYDKDF (reference sequence). This CDR3 region has 17 residues. The CDR3 region is CATSRGTGGVSGNTIYF. CDR3 DNA: TGTGCCACCAGCAGGGGGACAGGTGGGGTCTCTGGAAACACCATATATTTT. The full variable domain, its missing parts supplied by reference TRBV15 and TRBJ1-3, is DAMVIQNPRYQVTQFGKPVTLSCSQTLNHNVMYWYQQKSSQAPKLLFHYYDKDFNNEADTPDNFQSRRPNTSFCFLDIRSPGLGDTAMYLCATSRGTGGVSGNTIYFGEGSWLTVV.

This rearrangement joins TRBV7-9 to TRBJ2-7; 7 bases align to TRBD2. CDR1 is SEHNR, CDR2 FQNEAQ, per germline (reference sequence). This CDR3 contains 17 residues. J was trimmed by 2 bases and V by 1 base; bases with no gene match: 11. CDR3 sequence reads: CASSLGSILAETYEQYF. CDR3 coding DNA: TGTGCCAGCAGCTTAGGATCCATTCTAGCGGAGACCTACGAGCAGTACTTC.

This chain connects TRBV28 to TRBJ2-1; 9 nucleotides align to TRBD2. V lost 6 bases, J lost 8 bases, and 11 bases stayed unmatched. This CDR3 spans 15 amino acids. Germline loops: CDR1 MDHEN, CDR2 SYDVKM. Here the CDR3 DNA reads TGTGCCAGCAGGTATGGGAGCGGGAGGTACGATGAGCAGTTCTTC. Translation: CASRYGSGRYDEQFF.

This chain links TRBV19 with TRBJ2-3; 10 nucleotides line up with TRBD2. V lost 3 bases to trimming and J lost 2 bases; unmatched junction nucleotides: 5. CDR1 and CDR2 (germline): LNHDA, SQIVND (reference sequence). The CDR3 runs to 16 residues. CDR3: CASSMFSGGITDTQYF. The CDR3, as DNA: TGTGCCAGTAGTATGTTTAGCGGGGGGATCACAGATACGCAGTATTTT. The complete variable domain, with remaining parts taken from reference TRBV19 and TRBJ2-3, reads DGGITQSPKYLFRKEGQNVTLSCEQNLNHDAMYWYRQDPGQGLRLIYYSQIVNDFQKGDIAEGYSVSREKKESFPLTVTSAQKNPTAFYLCASSMFSGGITDTQYFGPGTRLTVL.

This clone was seen a single time. The rearrangement links TRBV28 to TRBJ1-1, with 7 nucleotides matching TRBD1. V trimming: 4 bases; J trimming: 1 base; junction bases outside the gene matches: 6. The CDR3 loop spans 15 amino acids. Germline V gene sequence: CDR1 MDHEN, CDR2 SYDVKM. CDR3 amino acids: CASSSPGTANTEAFF. The CDR3 DNA reads as TGTGCCAGCAGTTCCCCGGGGACAGCGAACACTGAAGCTTTCTTT.

This chain joins TRBV19 and TRBJ2-7, with TRBD1 matching over 9 bases. V lost 7 bases to trimming and J lost 2 bases; unmatched junction nucleotides: 3. Germline loops: CDR1 LNHDA, CDR2 SQIVND (reference sequence). The length of the CDR3 is 13 residues. The CDR3 region is CASMGTGPYEQYF. The CDR3 region has the DNA TGTGCCAGTATGGGGACAGGGCCCTACGAGCAGTACTTC.

The V gene is TRBV25-1, the J gene TRBJ1-5; maybe TRBD1 (5 bases). Between the trimmed V and J ends, which lost 5 bases and 7 bases, there was a span of 15 bases. The germline gives CDR1 MGHDK, CDR2 SYGVNS. This CDR3 contains 14 residues. CDR3 residues: CASSQSGAEQPQHF. CDR3 bases: TGTGCCAGCAGTCAATCTGGGGCTGAACAGCCCCAGCATTTT.

The chain links TRBV5-1 to TRBJ1-4; 9 bases fit TRBD1. J gave up 7 bases and V 4 bases, and 11 bases lay outside the gene matches. This CDR3 contains 16 residues. Germline CDR1 and CDR2: SGHRS and YFSETQ. CDR3 protein: CASSAQGAGGGEKLFF. In nucleotides, the CDR3 is TGCGCCAGCAGCGCACAGGGGGCTGGAGGAGGTGAAAAACTGTTTTTT.

V is TRBV30 and J is TRBJ2-2; D unresolved. V was shortened by 4 bases and J by 6 bases, with 15 bases between the two germline ends. CDR1 and CDR2 (germline): GTSNPN, SVGIG (reference sequence). The CDR3 loop spans 14 amino acids. The DNA for the CDR3 is TGTGCCTGGACCCGAGTGCAGAGCGCCGGGGAGCTGTTTTTT. Protein: CAWTRVQSAGELFF.

In its sample, this clone was seen a few times. The chain employs TRBV19 and TRBJ1-6; TRBD1 aligns across 10 bases. Germline loops: CDR1 LNHDA, CDR2 SQIVND (reference sequence). V lost 3 bases to trimming and J lost 11 bases; unmatched junction nucleotides: 1. This CDR3 contains 13 residues. CDR3 in DNA: TGTGCCAGTAGTATCGGACAGGGGGCACCCCTCCACTTT. Translating it yields CASSIGQGAPLHF. Full variable domain (outside the CDR3, taken from reference TRBV19 and TRBJ1-6): DGGITQSPKYLFRKEGQNVTLSCEQNLNHDAMYWYRQDPGQGLRLIYYSQIVNDFQKGDIAEGYSVSREKKESFPLTVTSAQKNPTAFYLCASSIGQGAPLHFGNGTRLTVT.

The chain employs TRBV4-1 and TRBJ2-2; D perhaps matches TRBD2 (5 bases). CDR1 MGHRA and CDR2 YSYEKL come from the germline V gene. V lost 0 bases, J lost 8 bases, and 19 bases lay in between. CDR3 length: 17 residues. The CDR3, as DNA: TGCGCCAGCAGCCAAGATGCAGGACTCTCTACGGGGGGGGAGCTGTTTTTT. Its protein is CASSQDAGLSTGGELFF.

V usage is TRBV11-2 and J usage is TRBJ1-3; 8 nucleotides agree with TRBD1. The J segment lost 3 bases and the V segment lost 4 bases, leaving 8 bases of the junction unmatched. The germline gives CDR1 SGHAT, CDR2 FQNNGV. The CDR3 covers 16 residues. CDR3 sequence: CASSSQDRVVGNTIYF. Here the CDR3 DNA reads TGTGCCAGCAGCTCCCAGGACAGGGTCGTTGGAAACACCATATATTTT.

The CDR3 sequence is CAISESMTGGDYEQYF. The CDR3 nucleotides read TGTGCCATCAGTGAGTCTATGACAGGGGGCGACTACGAGCAGTACTTC. The chain is built from TRBV10-3 and TRBJ2-7, with 10 bases fitting TRBD1. The CDR3 sequence is 16 residues long. The trim removed 0 bases at V and 3 bases at J, leaving 5 bases unmatched. Germline values: CDR1 ENHRY, CDR2 SYGVKD.

The chain links TRBV19 to TRBJ2-7; maybe TRBD2 (6 bases). Germline V gene sequence: CDR1 LNHDA, CDR2 SQIVND (reference sequence). The V end was cut by 4 bases, the J end by 6 bases, with 16 bases between. CDR3 length: 14 residues. The CDR3 sequence is CASSRRRDWGEQYF. The CDR3 region has the DNA TGTGCCAGTAGTAGAAGGAGGGACTGGGGCGAGCAGTACTTC.

CDR3 amino acids: CASSLNGVFHEQYF. The DNA for the CDR3 is TGTGCCAGCAGCTTGAACGGAGTTTTCCACGAGCAGTACTTC. J is TRBJ2-7 and V is TRBV5-4; D call uncertain. The V and J ends lost 1 base and 5 bases respectively, with 13 bases between them. The CDR3 length is 14 residues. CDR1 and CDR2 from the germline V gene are SGHNT and YYREEE (reference sequence).

The chain carries TRBV20-1 and TRBJ1-1; possibly TRBD1 for D (5 bases). The V gene lost 4 bases and the J gene lost 10 bases, with 13 bases spanning the gap. The germline gives CDR1 DFQATT, CDR2 SNEGSKA (reference sequence). The CDR3 spans 11 residues. The CDR3 here is CSAKDGGRAFF. DNA for the CDR3: TGCAGTGCTAAAGACGGGGGTCGAGCTTTCTTT.

V gene TRBV24-1 combines with J gene TRBJ2-1; perhaps TRBD2 as D (5 bases). V was clipped by 5 bases and J by 1 base, with 8 bases between them. The CDR3 is 14 residues long. Germline-derived CDR1 and CDR2 are KGHDR and SFDVKD. The CDR3 region has the DNA TGTGCCACCAGTGGTGGGAGATCCTACAATGAGCAGTTCTTC. It translates to CATSGGRSYNEQFF.

The chain is built from TRBV7-6 and TRBJ2-1, with 11 bases lining up with TRBD2. Germline V gives CDR1 SGHVS, CDR2 FNYEAQ. The CDR3 contains 14 residues. V lost 4 bases and J lost 7; bases outside the gene matches: 3. The CDR3 DNA reads as TGTGCCAGCAGCTGGCGGACTAGCGGGAATGAGCAGTTCTTC. The encoded protein is CASSWRTSGNEQFF.

V and J are TRBV28 and TRBJ1-4; D uncertain. V was clipped by 6 bases and J by 3 bases, with 14 bases between them. This CDR3 comprises 15 residues. Looked up from germline, CDR1 is MDHEN and CDR2 is SYDVKM. The CDR3 DNA is TGTGCCAGCAGCTCCCTAGGAGAGCCTAATGAAAAACTGTTTTTT. Translation gives CASSSLGEPNEKLFF.

The chain links TRBV7-9 to TRBJ1-2; 8 bases fit TRBD1. Germline V gene data show CDR1 as SEHNR and CDR2 as FQNEAQ (reference sequence). J lost 0 bases, V lost 2 bases, and 5 bases had no gene match. This CDR3 spans 16 amino acids. The CDR3 region has the DNA TGTGCCAGCAGCTTACAGGGGGCACCGGCTAACTATGGCTACACCTTC. Residues: CASSLQGAPANYGYTF. Complete variable domain (other parts from reference TRBV7-9 and TRBJ1-2): DTGVSQNPRHKITKRGQNVTFRCDPISEHNRLYWYRQTLGQGPEFLTYFQNEAQLEKSRLLSDRFSAERPKGSFSTLEIQRTEQGDSAMYLCASSLQGAPANYGYTFGSGTRLTVV.